This T cell receptor (beta chain) was recorded in a study of blood T cells in healthy people across ages. PCR was performed a second time for 7 to 11 cycles using a sample-barcoded 5' primer and a J-beta primer mix. TCRdb fed the 5' RACE reads into MiXCR, producing one record per CDR3 protein. The data hold 2 million or so distinct CDR3 sequences, with about 50% observed a single time. V dropped 6 bases and J dropped 4 bases, with 9 bases sitting between them. Germline values: CDR1 SNHLY, CDR2 FYNNEI. The CDR3 extends over 12 amino acids. The source of this sequence is a woman between 35 and 50 years old in good health. The specimen was blood. This sequence joins TRBV2 and TRBJ1-2, with no clear D. CDR3 sequence: CASRREGYGYTF. For the CDR3, the DNA is TGTGCCAGCAGAAGAGAGGGCTATGGCTACACCTTC.